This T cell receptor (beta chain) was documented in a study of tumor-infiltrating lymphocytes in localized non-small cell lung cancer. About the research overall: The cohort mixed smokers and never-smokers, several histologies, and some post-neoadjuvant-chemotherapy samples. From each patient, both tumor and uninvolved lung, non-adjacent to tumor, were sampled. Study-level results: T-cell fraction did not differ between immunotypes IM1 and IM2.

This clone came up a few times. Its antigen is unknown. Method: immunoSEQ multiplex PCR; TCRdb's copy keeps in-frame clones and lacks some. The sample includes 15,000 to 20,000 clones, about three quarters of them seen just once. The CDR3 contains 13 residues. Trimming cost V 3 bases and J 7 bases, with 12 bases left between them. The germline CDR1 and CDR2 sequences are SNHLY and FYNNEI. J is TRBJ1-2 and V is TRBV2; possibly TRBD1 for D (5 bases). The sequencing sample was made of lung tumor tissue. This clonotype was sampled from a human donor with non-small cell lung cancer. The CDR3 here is CASSEGGLGGYTF. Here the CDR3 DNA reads TGTGCCAGCAGTGAGGGGGGGTTGGGTGGCTACACCTTC.